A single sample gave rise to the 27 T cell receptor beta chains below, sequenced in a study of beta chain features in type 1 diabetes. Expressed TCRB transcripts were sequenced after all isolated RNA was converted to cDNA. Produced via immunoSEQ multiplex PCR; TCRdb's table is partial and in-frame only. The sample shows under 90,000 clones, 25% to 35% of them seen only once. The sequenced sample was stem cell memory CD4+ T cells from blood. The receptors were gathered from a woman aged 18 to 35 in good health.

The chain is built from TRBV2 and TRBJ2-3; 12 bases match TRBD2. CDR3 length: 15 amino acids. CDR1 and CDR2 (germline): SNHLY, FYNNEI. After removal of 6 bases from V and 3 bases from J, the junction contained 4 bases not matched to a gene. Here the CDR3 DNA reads TGTGCCAGCAGACCCGGACTAGCGGGGACAGATACGCAGTATTTT. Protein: CASRPGLAGTDTQYF.

The CDR3 sequence is CASSASGISYEQYF. For the CDR3, the DNA is TGTGCCAGCAGTGCTAGCGGTATATCCTACGAGCAGTACTTC. The chain couples TRBV2 to TRBJ2-7; TRBD2 matches 7 bases. Germline V gives CDR1 SNHLY, CDR2 FYNNEI. The CDR3 consists of 14 residues. With 4 bases clipped from V and 1 base from J, the junction kept 4 bases outside the gene matches.

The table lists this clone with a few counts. The CDR3 sequence: CAVSRGSMNTEAFF. The CDR3 DNA follows: TGTGCCGTGAGTCGGGGATCCATGAACACTGAAGCTTTCTTT. This chain uses TRBV4-2 with TRBJ1-1; D unclear. This CDR3 is built from 14 residues. Trimming shortened V by 11 bases and J by 0 bases, and 16 bases separated the two germline ends. The germline V gene encodes CDR1 LGHNA and CDR2 YNFKEQ.

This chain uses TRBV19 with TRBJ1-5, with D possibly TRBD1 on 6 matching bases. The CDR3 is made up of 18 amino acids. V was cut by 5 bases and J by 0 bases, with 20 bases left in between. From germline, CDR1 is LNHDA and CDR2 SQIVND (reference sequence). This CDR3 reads CASSVLSWTVYSNQPQHF. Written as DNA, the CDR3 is TGTGCCAGTAGTGTCTTAAGCTGGACAGTTTATAGCAATCAGCCCCAGCATTTT.

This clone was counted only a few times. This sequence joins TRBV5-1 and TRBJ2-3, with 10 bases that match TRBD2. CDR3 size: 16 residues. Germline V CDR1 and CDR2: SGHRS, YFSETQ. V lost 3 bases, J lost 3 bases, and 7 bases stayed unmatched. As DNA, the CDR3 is TGCGCCAGCAGCTATCTAGCGGGAGTTGAGACAGATACGCAGTATTTT. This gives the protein CASSYLAGVETDTQYF.

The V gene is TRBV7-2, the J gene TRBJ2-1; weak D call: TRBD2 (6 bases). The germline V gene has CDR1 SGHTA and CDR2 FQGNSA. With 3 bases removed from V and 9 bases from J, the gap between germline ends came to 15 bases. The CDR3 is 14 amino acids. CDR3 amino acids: CASSFNGGPGEQFF. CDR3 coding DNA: TGTGCCAGCAGCTTCAACGGGGGTCCGGGTGAGCAGTTCTTC.

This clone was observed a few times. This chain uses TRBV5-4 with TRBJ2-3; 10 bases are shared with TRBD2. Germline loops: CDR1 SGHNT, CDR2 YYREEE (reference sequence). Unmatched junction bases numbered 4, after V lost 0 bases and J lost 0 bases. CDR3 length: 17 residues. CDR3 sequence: CASSLVVAGGSTDTQYF. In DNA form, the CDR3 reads TGTGCCAGCAGCTTGGTGGTAGCGGGGGGTAGCACAGATACGCAGTATTTT.

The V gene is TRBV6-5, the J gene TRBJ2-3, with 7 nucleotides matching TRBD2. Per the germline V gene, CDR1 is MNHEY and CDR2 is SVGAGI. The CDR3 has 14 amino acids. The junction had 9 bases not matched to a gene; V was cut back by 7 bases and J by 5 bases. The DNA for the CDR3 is TGTGCCAGCACCGGGAGGACGCCCGGAGATACGCAGTATTTT. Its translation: CASTGRTPGDTQYF.

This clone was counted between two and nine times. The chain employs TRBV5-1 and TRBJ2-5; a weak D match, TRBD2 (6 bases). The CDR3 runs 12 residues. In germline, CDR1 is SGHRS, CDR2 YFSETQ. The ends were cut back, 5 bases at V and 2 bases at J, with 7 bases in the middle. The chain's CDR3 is CASRSGQETQYF. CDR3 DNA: TGCGCCAGCAGAAGCGGGCAAGAGACCCAGTACTTC. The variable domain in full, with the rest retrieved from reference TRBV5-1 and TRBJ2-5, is KAGVTQTPRYLIKTRGQQVTLSCSPISGHRSVSWYQQTPGQGLQFLFEYFSETQRNKGNFPGRFSGRQFSNSRSEMNVSTLELGDSALYLCASRSGQETQYFGPGTRLLVL.

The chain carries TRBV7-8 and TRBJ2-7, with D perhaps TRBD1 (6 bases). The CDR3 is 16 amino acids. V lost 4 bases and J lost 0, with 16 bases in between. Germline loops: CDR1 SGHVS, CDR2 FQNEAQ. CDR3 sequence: CASSSQKGEASYEQYF. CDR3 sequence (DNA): TGTGCCAGCAGCTCACAAAAGGGGGAAGCCTCCTACGAGCAGTACTTC. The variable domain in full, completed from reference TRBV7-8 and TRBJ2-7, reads GAGVSQSPRYKVAKRGQDVALRCDPISGHVSLFWYQQALGQGPEFLTYFQNEAQLDKSGLPSDRFFAERPEGSVSTLKIQRTQQEDSAVYLCASSSQKGEASYEQYFGPGTRLTVT.

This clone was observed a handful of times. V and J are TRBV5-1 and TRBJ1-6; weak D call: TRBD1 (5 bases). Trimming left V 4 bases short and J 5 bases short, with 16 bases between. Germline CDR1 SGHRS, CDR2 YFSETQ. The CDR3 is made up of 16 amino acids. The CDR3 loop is CASSGGTPGDNSPLHF. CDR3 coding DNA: TGCGCCAGCAGCGGTGGGACTCCGGGAGATAATTCACCCCTCCACTTT. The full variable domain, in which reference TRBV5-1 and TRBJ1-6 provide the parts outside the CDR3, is KAGVTQTPRYLIKTRGQQVTLSCSPISGHRSVSWYQQTPGQGLQFLFEYFSETQRNKGNFPGRFSGRQFSNSRSEMNVSTLELGDSALYLCASSGGTPGDNSPLHFGNGTRLTVT.

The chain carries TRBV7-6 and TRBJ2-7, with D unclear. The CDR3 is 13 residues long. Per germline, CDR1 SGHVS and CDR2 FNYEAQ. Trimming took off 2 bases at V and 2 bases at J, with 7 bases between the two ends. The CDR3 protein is CASSLRPTYEQYF. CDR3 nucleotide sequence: TGTGCCAGCAGCTTACGCCCTACCTACGAGCAGTACTTC.

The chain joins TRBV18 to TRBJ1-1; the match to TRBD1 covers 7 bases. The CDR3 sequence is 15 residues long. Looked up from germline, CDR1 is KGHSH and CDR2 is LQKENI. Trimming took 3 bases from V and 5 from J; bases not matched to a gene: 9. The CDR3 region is CASSPQRDSPTEAFF. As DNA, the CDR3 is TGTGCCAGCTCACCTCAACGGGACAGCCCAACTGAAGCTTTCTTT.

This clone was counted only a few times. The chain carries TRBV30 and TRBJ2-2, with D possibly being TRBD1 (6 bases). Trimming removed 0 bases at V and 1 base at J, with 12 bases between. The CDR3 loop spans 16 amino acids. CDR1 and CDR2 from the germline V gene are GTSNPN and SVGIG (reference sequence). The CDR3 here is CAWSVWGLGNTGELFF. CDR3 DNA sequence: TGTGCCTGGAGTGTATGGGGGCTCGGGAACACCGGGGAGCTGTTTTTT.

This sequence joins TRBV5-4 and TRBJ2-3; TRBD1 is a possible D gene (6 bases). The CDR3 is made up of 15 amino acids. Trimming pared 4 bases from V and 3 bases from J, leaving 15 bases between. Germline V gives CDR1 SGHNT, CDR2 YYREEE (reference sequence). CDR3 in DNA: TGTGCCAGCAGCCTCGACAGGAGATGGACAGATACGCAGTATTTT. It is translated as CASSLDRRWTDTQYF.

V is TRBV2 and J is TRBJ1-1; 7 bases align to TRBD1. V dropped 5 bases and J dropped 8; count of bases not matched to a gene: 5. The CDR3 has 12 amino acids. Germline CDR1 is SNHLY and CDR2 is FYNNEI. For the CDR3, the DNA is TGTGCCAGCAGTTTGGACAGGCGGGAAGCTTTCTTT. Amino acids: CASSLDRREAFF.

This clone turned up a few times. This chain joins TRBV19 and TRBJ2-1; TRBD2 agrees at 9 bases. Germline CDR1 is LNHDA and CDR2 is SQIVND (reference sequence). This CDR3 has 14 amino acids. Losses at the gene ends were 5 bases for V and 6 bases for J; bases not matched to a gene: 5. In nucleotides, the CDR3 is TGTGCCAGTAGTTCGGCTAGCGGGGTCAATGAGCAGTTCTTC. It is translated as CASSSASGVNEQFF.

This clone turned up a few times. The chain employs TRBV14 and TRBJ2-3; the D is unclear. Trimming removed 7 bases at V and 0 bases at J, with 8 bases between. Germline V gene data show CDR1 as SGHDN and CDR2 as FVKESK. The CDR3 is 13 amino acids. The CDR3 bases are TGTGCCAGCACCTCCGGTAGCACAGATACGCAGTATTTT. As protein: CASTSGSTDTQYF.

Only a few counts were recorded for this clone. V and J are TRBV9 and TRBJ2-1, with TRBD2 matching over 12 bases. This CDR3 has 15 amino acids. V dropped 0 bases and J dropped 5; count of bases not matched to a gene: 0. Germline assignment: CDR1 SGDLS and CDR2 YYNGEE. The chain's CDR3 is CASSVGLAGDNEQFF. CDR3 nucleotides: TGTGCCAGCAGCGTAGGACTAGCGGGAGACAATGAGCAGTTCTTC.

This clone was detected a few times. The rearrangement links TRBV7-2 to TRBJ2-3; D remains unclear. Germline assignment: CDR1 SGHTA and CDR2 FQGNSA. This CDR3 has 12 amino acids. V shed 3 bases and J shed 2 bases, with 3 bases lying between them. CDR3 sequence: CASSFNTDTQYF. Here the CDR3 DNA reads TGTGCCAGCAGCTTTAACACAGATACGCAGTATTTT.

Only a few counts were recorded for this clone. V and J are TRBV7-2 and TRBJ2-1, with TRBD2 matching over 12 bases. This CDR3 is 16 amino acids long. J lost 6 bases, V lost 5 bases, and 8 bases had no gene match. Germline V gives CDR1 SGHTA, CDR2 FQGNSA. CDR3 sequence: CASSTTLAGGINEQFF. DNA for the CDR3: TGTGCCAGCAGCACCACCCTAGCGGGGGGGATCAATGAGCAGTTCTTC.

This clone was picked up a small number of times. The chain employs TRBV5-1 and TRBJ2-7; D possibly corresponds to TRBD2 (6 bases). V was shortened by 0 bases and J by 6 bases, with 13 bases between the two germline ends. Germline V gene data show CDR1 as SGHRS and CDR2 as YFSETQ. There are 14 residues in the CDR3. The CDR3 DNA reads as TGCGCCAGCAGCTTGGTACAGGCGGGGCTCGAGCAGTACTTC. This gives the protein CASSLVQAGLEQYF.

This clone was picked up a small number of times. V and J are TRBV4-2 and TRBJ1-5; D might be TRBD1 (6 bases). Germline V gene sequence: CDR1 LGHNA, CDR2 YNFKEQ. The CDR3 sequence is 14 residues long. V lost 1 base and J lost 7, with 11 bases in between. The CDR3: CASSQGQVEQPQHF. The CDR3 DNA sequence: TGTGCCAGCAGCCAAGGACAGGTCGAGCAGCCCCAGCATTTT.

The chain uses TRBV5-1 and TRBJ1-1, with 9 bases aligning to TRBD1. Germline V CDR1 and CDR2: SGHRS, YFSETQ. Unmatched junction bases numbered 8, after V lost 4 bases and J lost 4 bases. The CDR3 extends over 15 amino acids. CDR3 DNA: TGCGCCAGCAGCGCGGGACAGGGACCGAGCACTGAAGCTTTCTTT. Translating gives CASSAGQGPSTEAFF.

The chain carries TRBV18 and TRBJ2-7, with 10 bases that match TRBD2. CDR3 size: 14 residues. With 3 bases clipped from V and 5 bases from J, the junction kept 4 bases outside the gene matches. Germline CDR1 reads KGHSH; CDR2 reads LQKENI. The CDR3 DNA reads TGTGCCAGCTCACCCCCTAGCGGGAGCGACGAGCAGTACTTC. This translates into CASSPPSGSDEQYF.

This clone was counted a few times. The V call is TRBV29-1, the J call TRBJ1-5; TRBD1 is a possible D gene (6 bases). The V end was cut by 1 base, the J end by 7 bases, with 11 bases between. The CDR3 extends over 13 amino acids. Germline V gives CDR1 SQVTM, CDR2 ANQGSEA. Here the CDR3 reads CSVEVGARQPQHF. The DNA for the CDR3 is TGCAGCGTTGAAGTGGGGGCACGGCAGCCCCAGCATTTT.

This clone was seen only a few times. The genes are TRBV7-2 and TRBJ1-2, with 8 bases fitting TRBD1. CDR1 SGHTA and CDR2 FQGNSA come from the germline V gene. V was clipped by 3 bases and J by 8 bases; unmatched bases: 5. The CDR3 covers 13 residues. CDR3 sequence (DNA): TGTGCCAGCAGCTTCCAGGGGGCACGGGGCTACACCTTC. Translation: CASSFQGARGYTF.